A selection of T cell receptor beta chains follows, all from one sample in a study of cytomegalovirus exposure and HLA in healthy donors. Libraries were prepared by immunoSEQ multiplex PCR; TCRdb keeps only in-frame clonotypes and omits some of them. Its clone listing holds 150,000 to 200,000 clones. Sequencing was done on a sample of PBMCs. The source of these receptors is a woman aged 60-70 years in good health and CMV-seronegative. CDR3s include the opening cysteine and the closing phenylalanine or tryptophan. Each record gives: V gene, D gene, J gene, CDR3 protein, CDR3 DNA. A D gene is named only where the DNA matches it firmly.

>TRBV9|.|TRBJ2-7
CASSVRGGYEQYF
TGTGCCAGCAGCGTAAGGGGTGGATACGAGCAGTACTTC
>TRBV19|.|TRBJ2-1
CASSTRGEGHNEQFF
TGTGCCAGTAGTACGAGGGGGGAGGGGCACAATGAGCAGTTCTTC
>TRBV7-9|.|TRBJ1-1
CASSLLPENTEAFF
TGTGCCAGCAGCTTACTGCCAGAGAACACTGAAGCTTTCTTT
>TRBV7-2|TRBD1|TRBJ1-2
CASSSGQGPNYGYTF
TGTGCCAGCAGCTCCGGACAGGGGCCTAACTATGGCTACACCTTC
>TRBV18|.|TRBJ2-7
CASSPPGRDPSF
TGTGCCAGCTCACCTCCGGGCAGGGATCCTTCCTTC
>TRBV10-3|TRBD1|TRBJ1-6
CAISKQGRNSPLHF
TGTGCCATCAGTAAACAGGGGAGAAATTCACCCCTCCACTTT
>TRBV2|TRBD1|TRBJ2-5
CASRLQGYQETQYF
TGTGCCAGCAGGCTACAGGGGTACCAAGAGACCCAGTACTTC
>TRBV7-9|.|TRBJ2-7
CASSLGAGFYEQYF
TGTGCCAGCAGCTTAGGTGCGGGTTTCTACGAGCAGTACTTC
>TRBV2|.|TRBJ2-1
CASSVSGNEQFF
TGTGCCAGCAGTGTGTCAGGGAATGAGCAGTTCTTC
>TRBV27|TRBD1|TRBJ1-3
CASSSIGTGGFSSGNTIYF
TGTGCCAGCAGTTCGATAGGGACAGGGGGCTTTAGCTCTGGAAACACCATATATTTT
>TRBV2|.|TRBJ2-5
CASSAGETQYF
TGTGCCAGCAGTGCGGGAGAGACCCAGTACTTC
>TRBV25-1|.|TRBJ1-3
CASSDSRGSGNTIYF
TGTGCCAGCAGTGACTCCAGGGGCTCTGGAAACACCATATATTTT
>TRBV5-6|.|TRBJ1-1
CASSVTREVGTEAFF
TGTGCCAGCAGCGTTACGAGGGAGGTAGGCACTGAAGCTTTCTTT
>TRBV19|.|TRBJ1-1
CASSGHLNTEAFF
TGTGCCAGTAGTGGTCACTTGAACACTGAAGCTTTCTTT
>TRBV14|TRBD2|TRBJ2-7
CASSPGEGPYEQYF
TGTGCCAGCAGCCCGGGGGAGGGCCCCTACGAGCAGTACTTC
>TRBV29-1|.|TRBJ2-2
CSVEGARRNTGELFF
TGCAGCGTTGAGGGGGCACGGCGAAACACCGGGGAGCTGTTTTTT
>TRBV5-4|TRBD2|TRBJ2-7
CASSLGGDSGLAGGPYEQYF
TGTGCCAGCAGCTTGGGAGGGGATTCTGGACTAGCGGGAGGGCCCTACGAGCAGTACTTC
>TRBV6-5|TRBD2|TRBJ2-3
CASSLAGGTADTQYF
TGTGCCAGCAGTTTAGCGGGGGGGACCGCAGATACGCAGTATTTT
>TRBV18|.|TRBJ1-3
CASSPPGSGNTIYF
TGTGCCAGCTCACCACCCGGCTCTGGAAACACCATATATTTT
>TRBV7-9|.|TRBJ1-4
CASSSGANEKLFF
TGTGCCAGCAGCTCGGGAGCTAATGAAAAACTGTTTTTT
>TRBV5-4|.|TRBJ1-1
CASSFEVNTEAFF
TGTGCCAGCAGCTTTGAGGTAAACACTGAAGCTTTCTTT
>TRBV19|.|TRBJ2-7
CASSRPSHEQYF
TGTGCCAGTAGCCGTCCTTCTCACGAGCAGTACTTC
>TRBV30|.|TRBJ1-1
CAWKAGGLNTEAFF
TGTGCCTGGAAAGCGGGGGGGCTGAACACTGAAGCTTTCTTT
>TRBV5-1|TRBD1|TRBJ2-1
CASSLGQGYEQFF
TGCGCCAGCAGCTTGGGACAGGGATATGAGCAGTTCTTC
>TRBV5-4|TRBD2|TRBJ2-1
CASSFGLAGSYNEQFF
TGTGCCAGCAGCTTTGGACTAGCGGGGTCCTACAATGAGCAGTTCTTC
>TRBV6-5|.|TRBJ2-2
CASSITGSNTGELFF
TGTGCCAGCAGTATCACAGGGAGTAACACCGGGGAGCTGTTTTTT
>TRBV11-2|TRBD2|TRBJ2-7
CASSLGEGQAYEQYF
TGTGCCAGCAGCTTAGGGGAGGGGCAGGCCTACGAGCAGTACTTC
>TRBV7-2|TRBD1|TRBJ2-7
CASSLVAGQGGYEQYF
TGTGCCAGCAGCTTAGTAGCGGGACAGGGGGGTTACGAGCAGTACTTC
>TRBV15|TRBD1|TRBJ2-7
CATSSGDRAYEQYF
TGTGCCACCAGCAGTGGCGACAGGGCCTACGAGCAGTACTTC
>TRBV4-3|.|TRBJ1-6
CASSRSWGESYNSPLHF
TGCGCCAGCAGCCGCTCGTGGGGGGAATCCTATAATTCACCCCTCCACTTT
>TRBV9|TRBD1|TRBJ1-1
CASSVEEGAGNTEAFF
TGTGCCAGCAGCGTAGAAGAGGGGGCTGGGAACACTGAAGCTTTCTTT
>TRBV2|.|TRBJ1-1
CASSGAVSKPMNTEAFF
TGTGCCAGCAGTGGGGCCGTATCTAAGCCCATGAACACTGAAGCTTTCTTT
>TRBV27|.|TRBJ2-7
CASSPTSAFSYEQYF
TGTGCCAGCAGTCCCACGAGCGCCTTCTCCTACGAGCAGTACTTC
>TRBV7-9|.|TRBJ1-6
CASTPVFYNSPLHF
TGTGCCAGCACCCCAGTTTTCTATAATTCACCCCTCCACTTT
>TRBV5-1|.|TRBJ2-2
CASSLVTSNTGELFF
TGCGCCAGCAGCTTGGTTACTAGTAACACCGGGGAGCTGTTTTTT
>TRBV30|TRBD1|TRBJ1-1
CAWSSAGGTEAFF
TGTGCCTGGAGTTCGGCAGGGGGCACTGAAGCTTTCTTT
>TRBV23-1|TRBD1|TRBJ1-1
CASSQSKGTGPNTEAFF
TGCGCCAGCAGTCAATCGAAGGGGACAGGGCCGAACACTGAAGCTTTCTTT
>TRBV27|.|TRBJ2-7
CASSLGRGGYEQYF
TGTGCCAGCAGCCTGGGCCGCGGAGGCTACGAGCAGTACTTC
>TRBV6-5|TRBD2|TRBJ2-5
CASSYTGTSGIVQYF
TGTGCCAGCAGTTATACCGGGACTAGCGGGATAGTGCAGTACTTC
>TRBV6-5|.|TRBJ2-2
CASSWEYGELFF
TGTGCCAGCAGTTGGGAGTACGGGGAGCTGTTTTTT
>TRBV5-1|.|TRBJ1-1
CASSLAPGTLNTEAFF
TGCGCCAGCAGCTTGGCGCCAGGAACACTGAACACTGAAGCTTTCTTT
>TRBV7-3|TRBD1|TRBJ2-7
CASRSGGPSYEQYF
TGTGCCAGCAGGTCAGGGGGACCTTCCTACGAGCAGTACTTC
>TRBV9|.|TRBJ1-4
CASTSGANEKLFF
TGTGCCAGCACATCCGGAGCTAATGAAAAACTGTTTTTT
>TRBV9|TRBD2|TRBJ2-1
CASSLRTSDNEQFF
TGTGCCAGCAGCCTTAGAACTAGCGACAATGAGCAGTTCTTC
>TRBV4-2|TRBD1|TRBJ2-2
CASSSDRDANTGELFF
TGTGCCAGCAGCTCAGACAGGGATGCGAACACCGGGGAGCTGTTTTTT
>TRBV7-2|.|TRBJ2-1
CASSLTHPEQFF
TGTGCCAGCAGCCTAACCCACCCGGAGCAGTTCTTC
>TRBV7-3|TRBD1|TRBJ1-2
CASSPRQGVDGYTF
TGTGCCAGCAGCCCCCGACAGGGGGTTGATGGCTACACCTTC
>TRBV15|TRBD2|TRBJ2-7
CATAGLRSYEQYF
TGTGCCACAGCGGGACTTCGGTCCTACGAGCAGTACTTC
>TRBV4-2|.|TRBJ1-5
CASSQVRQVNQPQHF
TGTGCCAGCAGCCAAGTACGGCAGGTAAATCAGCCCCAGCATTTT
>TRBV7-8|TRBD2|TRBJ2-7
CASTRGGTSYEQYF
TGTGCCAGCACCCGCGGGGGGACCTCCTACGAGCAGTACTTC
>TRBV5-6|TRBD2|TRBJ2-7
CASSSRSAGALRYEQYF
TGTGCCAGCAGCTCGCGTTCTGCGGGAGCCCTCCGCTACGAGCAGTACTTC
>TRBV6-5|TRBD1|TRBJ1-2
CASSWGTGGDYGYTF
TGTGCCAGCAGTTGGGGGACAGGGGGCGACTATGGCTACACCTTC
>TRBV6-6|TRBD1|TRBJ1-2
CASSYSIPGTGYGYTF
TGTGCCAGCAGTTACTCGATCCCCGGGACAGGCTATGGCTACACCTTC
>TRBV7-9|TRBD1|TRBJ1-4
CASSPGQGEEKLFF
TGTGCCAGCAGCCCTGGACAGGGGGAGGAAAAACTGTTTTTT